The rows below give T cell receptor beta chains drawn from one sample of a study of T cells in Graves' hyperthyroidism and ophthalmopathy. TCRdb recomputed calls from the multiplex PCR reads with MiXCR, one row per CDR3 protein. The sample carries about 770,000 distinct CDR3 sequences, roughly 20% recorded once. Input material: blood. The receptors were sampled from a woman between 50 and 59 years old with Graves' hyperthyroidism that later progressed to Graves' ophthalmopathy. The CDR3 runs from the conserved cysteine through the conserved F or W. The order of the fields is D gene, V gene, clone size, J gene, CDR3 DNA, CDR3 protein. A D gene is named only where the DNA matches it firmly. A clone size is listed for some rows: how often the clone was seen (once, few, many), or a class if it is expanded.

D: NA; V: TRBV7-9; size: once; J: TRBJ1-4; DNA: TGTGCCAGCAGCTATGGGGGGGCGACTGACCAAGAAAAACTGTTTTTT; CDR3: CASSYGGATDQEKLFF
D: NA; V: TRBV20-1; size: few; J: TRBJ2-1; DNA: TGCAGTGCAGAGGGACGGTGGACTGAGCAGTTCTTC; CDR3: CSAEGRWTEQFF
D: TRBD1; V: TRBV7-2; size: many; J: TRBJ1-1; DNA: TGTGCCAGCAGCTACCACAGGGGGCGGAATGAAGCTTTCTTT; CDR3: CASSYHRGRNEAFF
D: NA; V: TRBV20-1; size: few; J: TRBJ2-4; DNA: TGCAGTGCTAGAGATGAGGACAGAAGATCGTACTTC; CDR3: CSARDEDRRSYF
D: TRBD2; V: TRBV28; size: NA; J: TRBJ2-2; DNA: TGTGCCAGCAGCGACGGCGGGAGGAACTCCGGGGAGCTGTTTTTT; CDR3: CASSDGGRNSGELFF
D: NA; V: TRBV12-3/TRBV12-4; size: few; J: TRBJ2-7; DNA: TGTGCCAGCAGACCTCCAGGGTTTCGCTACGAGCAGTACTTC; CDR3: CASRPPGFRYEQYF
D: NA; V: TRBV20-1; size: NA; J: TRBJ1-1; DNA: TGCAGTGCTAGAGATCTGGCAATGAACACTGAAGCTTTCTTT; CDR3: CSARDLAMNTEAFF
D: TRBD2; V: TRBV10-2; size: NA; J: TRBJ2-1; DNA: TGCGCCAGGGGACTAGCGGGGGGGCGGGTGAATGAGCAGTTCTTC; CDR3: CARGLAGGRVNEQFF
D: NA; V: TRBV9; size: NA; J: TRBJ1-1; DNA: TGTGCCAGCAGCGTAGAAGGGTACGCTGAAGCTTTCTTT; CDR3: CASSVEGYAEAFF
D: TRBD2; V: TRBV6-1; size: NA; J: TRBJ2-3; DNA: TGTGCCAGCAGTTATCTAGCGGGGGCCCCAGATACGCAGTATTTT; CDR3: CASSYLAGAPDTQYF
D: NA; V: TRBV3-1; size: many; J: TRBJ2-3; DNA: TGTGCCAGCAGCCAGGGGATGGCAGATACGCAGTATTTT; CDR3: CASSQGMADTQYF
D: TRBD1; V: TRBV20-1; size: many; J: TRBJ1-2; DNA: TGCAGTGCAAGGGACAGTGCCAACTATGGCTACACCTTC; CDR3: CSARDSANYGYTF
D: TRBD1; V: TRBV19; size: NA; J: TRBJ1-5; DNA: TGTGCCAGTAGTATGGGACAGGGGTTAGATCAGCCCCAGCATTTT; CDR3: CASSMGQGLDQPQHF
D: NA; V: TRBV6-2/TRBV6-3; size: many; J: TRBJ2-1; DNA: TGTGCCAGCAGTTTCGGGGGCCTGAATGAGCAGTTCTTC; CDR3: CASSFGGLNEQFF
D: NA; V: TRBV7-8; size: NA; J: TRBJ2-4; DNA: TGTGCCAGCAGCCCGCTGACCAGGTCAAACATTCAGTACTTC; CDR3: CASSPLTRSNIQYF
D: TRBD2; V: TRBV12-3/TRBV12-4; size: many; J: TRBJ2-7; DNA: TGTGCCAGCAGTACTAGCGGGGGGTTATACGAGCAGTACTTC; CDR3: CASSTSGGLYEQYF
D: NA; V: TRBV3-1; size: many; J: TRBJ1-4; DNA: TGTGCCAGCAGCCAAGAGGGAGAGGGCGTTTCGAATGAAAAACTGTTTTTT; CDR3: CASSQEGEGVSNEKLFF
D: NA; V: TRBV6-1; size: many; J: TRBJ1-1; DNA: TGTGCCAGCAGGATAAATGGGGGGCTGAACACTGAAGCTTTCTTT; CDR3: CASRINGGLNTEAFF
D: NA; V: TRBV15; size: many; J: TRBJ1-1; DNA: TGTGCCACTGCTTGGGGGCGGGACACTGAAGCTTTCTTT; CDR3: CATAWGRDTEAFF
D: NA; V: TRBV3-1; size: many; J: TRBJ1-5; DNA: TGTGCCAGCAGCCAAGGACGAGGTCAGCCCCAGCATTTT; CDR3: CASSQGRGQPQHF
D: NA; V: TRBV14; size: NA; J: TRBJ1-1; DNA: TGTGCCAGCAGCCAAGCGGGGGGGGCGAACACTGAAGCTTTCTTT; CDR3: CASSQAGGANTEAFF
D: TRBD2; V: TRBV5-1; size: NA; J: TRBJ2-3; DNA: TGTGCCAGCAGCTTGGCTAGCGGGGGGATAGATACGCAGTATTTT; CDR3: CASSLASGGIDTQYF
D: TRBD1; V: TRBV9; size: few; J: TRBJ1-2; DNA: TGTGCCAGCAGCGTAGTGACAGGGACAAACTATGGCTACACCTTC; CDR3: CASSVVTGTNYGYTF
D: TRBD1; V: TRBV7-8; size: many; J: TRBJ1-2; DNA: TGTGCCAGCAGCTTGCGGGACAGGGGGCCTCGAGCAGGCTACACCTTC; CDR3: CASSLRDRGPRAGYTF
D: NA; V: TRBV15; size: NA; J: TRBJ2-1; DNA: TGTGCCACCAGCAGAGATCTGCAGACGTACAATGAGCAGTTCTTC; CDR3: CATSRDLQTYNEQFF
D: NA; V: TRBV27; size: many; J: TRBJ2-7; DNA: TGTGCCAGCAGTTTACAGGGTTTAGGGCACGAGCAGTACTTC; CDR3: CASSLQGLGHEQYF
D: TRBD1; V: TRBV29-1; size: NA; J: TRBJ2-1; DNA: TGCAGCGCCAAGCCGGAATCCCGGGACAGGGGCCTCTACAATGAGCAGTTCTTC; CDR3: CSAKPESRDRGLYNEQFF
D: NA; V: TRBV5-1; size: many; J: TRBJ1-1; DNA: TGCGCCAGCAGACCGCTCTGGGGGGATAACACTGAAGCTTTCTTT; CDR3: CASRPLWGDNTEAFF
D: NA; V: TRBV6-1; size: once; J: TRBJ1-2; DNA: TGTGCCAGCAGTGTCCAAGGGGGTAGGGACGGCTACACCTTC; CDR3: CASSVQGGRDGYTF
D: TRBD2; V: TRBV9; size: NA; J: TRBJ2-1; DNA: TGTGCCAGCAGCTTTGCGGGGGGCCAAGGCTACAATGAGCAGTTCTTC; CDR3: CASSFAGGQGYNEQFF
D: NA; V: TRBV27; size: few; J: TRBJ1-5; DNA: TGTACCAGCAGATCCGACAGTCTAGGGGGCAATCAGCCCCAGCATTTT; CDR3: CTSRSDSLGGNQPQHF
D: NA; V: TRBV14; size: few; J: TRBJ2-3; DNA: TGTGCCAGCAGCCCGCCGGAGTCGACAGATACGCAGTATTTT; CDR3: CASSPPESTDTQYF
D: NA; V: TRBV6-1; size: many; J: TRBJ1-1; DNA: TGTGCCAGCGAGGTGGAGAACACTGAAGCTTTCTTT; CDR3: CASEVENTEAFF
D: NA; V: TRBV5-1; size: many; J: TRBJ1-2; DNA: TGCGCCAGCAGCCCCAGGCATGGGGTGGATGGCTACACCTTC; CDR3: CASSPRHGVDGYTF
D: NA; V: TRBV7-2; size: many; J: TRBJ1-1; DNA: TGTGCCAGCAGCCGAGGACGCACTGAAGCTTTCTTT; CDR3: CASSRGRTEAFF
D: TRBD1; V: TRBV2; size: many; J: TRBJ1-1; DNA: TGTGCCAGCAGTGAACAGGGGGGATTGAACACTGAAGCTTTCTTT; CDR3: CASSEQGGLNTEAFF
D: TRBD2; V: TRBV5-4; size: NA; J: TRBJ2-2; DNA: TGTGCCAGCAGCCCGGCTCTAGCGGGGGGGCCGGGCACCGGGGAGCTGTTTTTT; CDR3: CASSPALAGGPGTGELFF
D: TRBD1; V: TRBV11-2; size: many; J: TRBJ2-7; DNA: TGTGCCAGCAGCTTAGAGGGACAGGCGGACTACGAGCAGTACTTC; CDR3: CASSLEGQADYEQYF
D: NA; V: TRBV12-3/TRBV12-4; size: many; J: TRBJ1-1; DNA: TGTGCCAGCAGTTTTGCCAGGGGGAACACTGAAGCTTTCTTT; CDR3: CASSFARGNTEAFF
D: NA; V: TRBV6-1; size: many; J: TRBJ1-1; DNA: TGTGCCAGCAGTGGGACACGGGTTGCGATGAACACTGAAGCTTTCTTT; CDR3: CASSGTRVAMNTEAFF
D: TRBD1; V: TRBV5-1; size: many; J: TRBJ1-1; DNA: TGCGCCAGCAGCCTCACCGGGACAGGGAACACTGAAGCTTTCTTT; CDR3: CASSLTGTGNTEAFF
D: NA; V: TRBV5-1; size: few; J: TRBJ1-4; DNA: TGCGCCAGCAGCCAGACGACCACTAATGAAAAACTGTTTTTT; CDR3: CASSQTTTNEKLFF
D: NA; V: TRBV2; size: many; J: TRBJ1-1; DNA: TGTGCCAGCAGTGGGTTTCCAAGCACTGAAGCTTTCTTT; CDR3: CASSGFPSTEAFF